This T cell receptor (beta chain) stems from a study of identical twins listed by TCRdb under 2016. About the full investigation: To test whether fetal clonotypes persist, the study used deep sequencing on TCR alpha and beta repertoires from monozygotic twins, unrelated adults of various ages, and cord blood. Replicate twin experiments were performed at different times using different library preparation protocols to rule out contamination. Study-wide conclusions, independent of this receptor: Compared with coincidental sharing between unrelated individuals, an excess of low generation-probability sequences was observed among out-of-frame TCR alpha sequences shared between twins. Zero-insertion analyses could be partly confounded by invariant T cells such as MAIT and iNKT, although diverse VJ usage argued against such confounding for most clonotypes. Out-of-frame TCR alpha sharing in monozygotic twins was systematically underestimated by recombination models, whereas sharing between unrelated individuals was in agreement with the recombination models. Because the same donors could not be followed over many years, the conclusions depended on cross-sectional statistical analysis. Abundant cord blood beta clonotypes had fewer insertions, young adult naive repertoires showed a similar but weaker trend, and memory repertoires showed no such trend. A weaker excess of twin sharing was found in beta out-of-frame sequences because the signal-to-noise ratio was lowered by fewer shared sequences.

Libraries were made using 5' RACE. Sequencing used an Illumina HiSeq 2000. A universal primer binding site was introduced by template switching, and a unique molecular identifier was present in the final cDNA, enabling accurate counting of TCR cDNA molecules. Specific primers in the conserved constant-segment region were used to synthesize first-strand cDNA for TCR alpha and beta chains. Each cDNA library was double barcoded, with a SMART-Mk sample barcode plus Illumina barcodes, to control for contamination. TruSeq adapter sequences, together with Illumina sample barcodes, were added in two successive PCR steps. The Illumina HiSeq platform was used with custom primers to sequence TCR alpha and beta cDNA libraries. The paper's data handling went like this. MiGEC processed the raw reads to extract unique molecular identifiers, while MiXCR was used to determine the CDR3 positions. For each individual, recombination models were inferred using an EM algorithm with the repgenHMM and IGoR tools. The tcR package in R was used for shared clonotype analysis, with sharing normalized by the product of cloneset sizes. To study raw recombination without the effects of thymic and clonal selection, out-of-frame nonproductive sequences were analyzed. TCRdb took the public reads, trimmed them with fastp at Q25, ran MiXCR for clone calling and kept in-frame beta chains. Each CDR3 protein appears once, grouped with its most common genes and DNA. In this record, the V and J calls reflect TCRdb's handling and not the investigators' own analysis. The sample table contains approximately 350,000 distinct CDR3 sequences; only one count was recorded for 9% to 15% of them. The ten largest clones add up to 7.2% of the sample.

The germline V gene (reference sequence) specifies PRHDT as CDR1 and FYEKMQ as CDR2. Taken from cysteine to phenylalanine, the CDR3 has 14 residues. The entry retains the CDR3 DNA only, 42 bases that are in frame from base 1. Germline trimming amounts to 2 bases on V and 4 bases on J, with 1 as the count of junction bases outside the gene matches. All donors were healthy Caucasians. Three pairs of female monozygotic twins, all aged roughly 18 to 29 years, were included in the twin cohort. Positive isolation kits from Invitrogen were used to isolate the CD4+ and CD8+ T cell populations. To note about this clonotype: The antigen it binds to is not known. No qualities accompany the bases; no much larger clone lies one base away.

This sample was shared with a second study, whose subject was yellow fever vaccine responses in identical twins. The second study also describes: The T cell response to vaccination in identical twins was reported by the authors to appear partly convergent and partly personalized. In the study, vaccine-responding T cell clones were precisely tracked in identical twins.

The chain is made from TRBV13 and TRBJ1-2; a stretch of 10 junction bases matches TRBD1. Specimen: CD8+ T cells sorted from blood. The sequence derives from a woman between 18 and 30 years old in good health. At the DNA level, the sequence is TGTGCCAGCAGCTTATGGACAGGGGGCTATGGCTACACCTTC. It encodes CASSLWTGGYGYTF.